Listed below are T cell receptor beta chains from one sample, sequenced in a study of cytomegalovirus exposure and HLA in healthy donors. Here immunoSEQ multiplex PCR was the method, and the copy in TCRdb shows in-frame clones only, minus some. The sample records tens of thousands of clones, about 80% being singletons. Sequenced input: PBMCs. These receptors originate from a man aged 50 or older in good health and CMV-seropositive. Both conserved end residues are part of each CDR3. A D gene is named only where the DNA matches it firmly. Size is stated for part of the rows, as once, few or many counts, or as a class when the clone is expanded.

V gene	clone size	J gene	D gene	CDR3 protein	CDR3 DNA
TRBV10-3	NA	TRBJ1-5	NA	CAIREDRNQPQHF	TGTGCCATCAGAGAAGACAGAAATCAGCCCCAGCATTTT
TRBV21-1	NA	TRBJ1-4	NA	CASSKGRRGQPIIFNEKLFF	TGTGCCAGCAGCAAAGGACGAAGGGGGCAGCCCATAATCTTTAATGAAAAACTGTTTTTT
TRBV5-1	NA	TRBJ2-1	NA	CASSSEGYNEQFF	TGCGCCAGCAGCTCGGAGGGTTACAATGAGCAGTTCTTC
TRBV18	NA	TRBJ1-5	NA	CASSPESNQPQHF	TGTGCCAGCTCACCAGAGAGCAATCAGCCCCAGCATTTT
TRBV6-6	NA	TRBJ2-7	TRBD2	CASRQLAGREGQYF	TGTGCCAGCAGGCAACTAGCGGGTCGCGAGGGGCAGTACTTC
TRBV7-9	once	TRBJ2-3	NA	CASSLRGGITTDTQYF	TGTGCCAGCAGCTTAAGGGGGGGCATAACCACAGATACGCAGTATTTT
TRBV10-3	NA	TRBJ1-5	NA	CAISESEGQPQHF	TGTGCCATCAGTGAGTCCGAGGGTCAGCCCCAGCATTTT
TRBV6-5	NA	TRBJ2-3	TRBD2	CASSYSAGGLRTQYF	TGTGCCAGCAGTTACTCAGCGGGAGGGCTGAGAACGCAGTATTTT
TRBV7-2	few	TRBJ1-2	TRBD1	CASSTHGQGAYGYTF	TGTGCCAGCAGCACACATGGACAGGGGGCGTATGGCTACACCTTC
TRBV14	NA	TRBJ1-1	TRBD1	CASSLGGQGATEAFF	TGTGCCAGCAGCCTAGGTGGACAGGGGGCTACTGAAGCTTTCTTT
TRBV6-5	NA	TRBJ2-7	NA	CASSYSEGWRDEQYF	TGTGCCAGCAGTTACTCAGAGGGTTGGCGCGACGAGCAGTACTTC
TRBV7-9	NA	TRBJ2-3	NA	CASSSILQRNTDTQYF	TGTGCCAGCAGCTCTATCCTTCAGCGCAACACAGATACGCAGTATTTT
TRBV5-1	NA	TRBJ2-7	TRBD2	CASSYGGDPYEQYF	TGCGCCAGCTCTTATGGGGGGGACCCCTACGAGCAGTACTTC
TRBV30	NA	TRBJ1-1	NA	CAWSVKGRWGLNTEAFF	TGTGCCTGGAGTGTAAAGGGGAGGTGGGGGTTGAACACTGAAGCTTTCTTT
TRBV6-1	NA	TRBJ1-1	NA	CASSEAVDEAFF	TGTGCCAGCAGTGAAGCGGTAGATGAAGCTTTCTTT
TRBV30	NA	TRBJ1-1	NA	CAGGAGMNTEAFF	TGTGCCGGGGGCGCCGGAATGAACACTGAAGCTTTCTTT